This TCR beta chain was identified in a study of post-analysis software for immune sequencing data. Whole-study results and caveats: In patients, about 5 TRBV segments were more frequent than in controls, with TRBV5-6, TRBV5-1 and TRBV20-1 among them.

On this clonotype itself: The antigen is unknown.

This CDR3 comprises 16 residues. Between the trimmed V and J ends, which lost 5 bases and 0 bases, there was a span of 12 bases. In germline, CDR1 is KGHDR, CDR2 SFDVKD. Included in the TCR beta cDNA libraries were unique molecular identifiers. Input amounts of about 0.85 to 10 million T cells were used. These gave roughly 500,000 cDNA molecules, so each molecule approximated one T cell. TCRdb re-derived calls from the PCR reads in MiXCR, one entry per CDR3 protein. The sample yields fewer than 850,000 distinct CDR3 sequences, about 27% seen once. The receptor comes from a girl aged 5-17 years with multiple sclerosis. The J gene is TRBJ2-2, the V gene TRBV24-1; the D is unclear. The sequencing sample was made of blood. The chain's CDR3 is CATSGLRVANTGELFF. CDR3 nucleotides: TGTGCCACCAGTGGTCTAAGGGTAGCGAACACCGGGGAGCTGTTTTTT.